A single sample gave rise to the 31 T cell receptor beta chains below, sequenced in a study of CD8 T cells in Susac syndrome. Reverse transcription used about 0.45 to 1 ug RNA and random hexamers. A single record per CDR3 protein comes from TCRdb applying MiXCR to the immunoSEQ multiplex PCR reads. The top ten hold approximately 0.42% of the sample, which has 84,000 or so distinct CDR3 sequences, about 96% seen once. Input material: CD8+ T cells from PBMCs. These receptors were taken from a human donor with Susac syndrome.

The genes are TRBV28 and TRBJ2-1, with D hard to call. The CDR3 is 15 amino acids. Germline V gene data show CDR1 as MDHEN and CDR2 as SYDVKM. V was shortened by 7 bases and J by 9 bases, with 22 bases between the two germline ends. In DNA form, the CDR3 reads TGTGCCAGCACCCCCCGGCGGCACGGTAACATTGAGCAGTTCTTC. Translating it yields CASTPRRHGNIEQFF. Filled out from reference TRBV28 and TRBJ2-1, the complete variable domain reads DVKVTQSSRYLVKRTGEKVFLECVQDMDHENMFWYRQDPGLGLRLIYFSYDVKMKEKGDIPEGYSVSREKKERFSLILESASTNQTSMYLCASTPRRHGNIEQFFGPGTRLTVL.

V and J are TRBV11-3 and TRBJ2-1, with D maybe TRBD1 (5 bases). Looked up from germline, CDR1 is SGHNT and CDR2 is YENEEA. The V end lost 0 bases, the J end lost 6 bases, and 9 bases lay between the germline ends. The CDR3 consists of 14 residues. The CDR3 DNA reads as TGTGCCAGCAGCTTAGATGCCAGGGCCAATGAGCAGTTCTTC. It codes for CASSLDARANEQFF.

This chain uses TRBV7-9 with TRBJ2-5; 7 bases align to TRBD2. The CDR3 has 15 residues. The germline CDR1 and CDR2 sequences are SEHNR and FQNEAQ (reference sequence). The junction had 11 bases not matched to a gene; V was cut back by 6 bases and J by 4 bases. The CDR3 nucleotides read TGTGCCAGCAGGCTGTCAAGCGGGGTGGGAGAGACCCAGTACTTC. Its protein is CASRLSSGVGETQYF. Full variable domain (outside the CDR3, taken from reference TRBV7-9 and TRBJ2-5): DTGVSQNPRHKITKRGQNVTFRCDPISEHNRLYWYRQTLGQGPEFLTYFQNEAQLEKSRLLSDRFSAERPKGSFSTLEIQRTEQGDSAMYLCASRLSSGVGETQYFGPGTRLLVL.

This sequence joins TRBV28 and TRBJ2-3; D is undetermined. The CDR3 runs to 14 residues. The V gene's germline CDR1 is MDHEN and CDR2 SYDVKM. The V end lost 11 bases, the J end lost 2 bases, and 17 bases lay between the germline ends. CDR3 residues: CASSGIRYTDTQYF. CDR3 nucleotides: TGTGCCTCGTCTGGGATTCGGTACACAGATACGCAGTATTTT.

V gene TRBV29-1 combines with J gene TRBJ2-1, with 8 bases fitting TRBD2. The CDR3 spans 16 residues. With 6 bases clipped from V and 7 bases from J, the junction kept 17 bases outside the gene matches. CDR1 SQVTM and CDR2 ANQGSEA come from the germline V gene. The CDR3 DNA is TGCAGCGTCCTGGGGGGACCGGGACTAGAAGGGAATGAGCAGTTCTTC. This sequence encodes CSVLGGPGLEGNEQFF.

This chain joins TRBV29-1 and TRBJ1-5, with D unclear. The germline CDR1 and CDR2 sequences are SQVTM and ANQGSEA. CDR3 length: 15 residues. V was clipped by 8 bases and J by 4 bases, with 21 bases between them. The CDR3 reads CSPSSGTARNQPQHF. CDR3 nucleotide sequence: TGCAGCCCCTCATCGGGTACTGCACGAAATCAGCCCCAGCATTTT.

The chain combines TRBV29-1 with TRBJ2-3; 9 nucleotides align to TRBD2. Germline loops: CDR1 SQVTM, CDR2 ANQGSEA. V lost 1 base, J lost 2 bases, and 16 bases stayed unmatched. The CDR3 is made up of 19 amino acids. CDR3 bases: TGCAGCGTTGAAGGGTTAGGGGAGTGGCTAGCGGGAATCACAGATACGCAGTATTTT. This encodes CSVEGLGEWLAGITDTQYF.

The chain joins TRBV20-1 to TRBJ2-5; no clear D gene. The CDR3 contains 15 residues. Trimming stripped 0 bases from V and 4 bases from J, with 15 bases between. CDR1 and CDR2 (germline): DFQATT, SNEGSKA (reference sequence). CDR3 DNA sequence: TGCAGTGCTAGAGACTCCGGGCCCAGTTCAGAGACCCAGTACTTC. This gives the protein CSARDSGPSSETQYF.

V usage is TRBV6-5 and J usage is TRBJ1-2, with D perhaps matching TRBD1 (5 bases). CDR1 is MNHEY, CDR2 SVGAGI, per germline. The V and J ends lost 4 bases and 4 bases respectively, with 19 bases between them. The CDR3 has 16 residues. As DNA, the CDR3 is TGTGCCAGCAGTTCCAGGGAAGGGTTAAGTCCCTATGGCTACACCTTC. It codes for CASSSREGLSPYGYTF.

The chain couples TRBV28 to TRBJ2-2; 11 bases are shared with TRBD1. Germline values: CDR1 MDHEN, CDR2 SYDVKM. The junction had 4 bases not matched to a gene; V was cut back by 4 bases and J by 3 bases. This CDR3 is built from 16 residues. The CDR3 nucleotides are TGTGCCAGCAGTTCCCTGGGACAGGGGGACACCGGGGAGCTGTTTTTT. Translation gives CASSSLGQGDTGELFF.

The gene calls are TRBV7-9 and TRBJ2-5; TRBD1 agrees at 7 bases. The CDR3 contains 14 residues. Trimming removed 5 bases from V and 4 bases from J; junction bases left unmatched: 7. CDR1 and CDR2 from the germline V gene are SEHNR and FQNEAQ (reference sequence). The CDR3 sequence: CASSVRQGRETQYF. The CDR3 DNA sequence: TGTGCCAGCAGCGTCCGACAGGGACGAGAGACCCAGTACTTC.

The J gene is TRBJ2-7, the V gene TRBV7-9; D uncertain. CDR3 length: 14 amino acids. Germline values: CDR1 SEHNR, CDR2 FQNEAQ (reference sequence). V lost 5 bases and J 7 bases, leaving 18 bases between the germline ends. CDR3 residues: CASSPPTPGPEQYF. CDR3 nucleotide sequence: TGTGCCAGCAGCCCTCCAACCCCGGGTCCTGAGCAGTACTTC.

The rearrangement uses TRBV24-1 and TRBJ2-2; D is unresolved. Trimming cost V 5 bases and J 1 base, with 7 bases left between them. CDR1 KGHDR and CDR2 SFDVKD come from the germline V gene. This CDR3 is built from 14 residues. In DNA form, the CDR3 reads TGTGCCACCAGTGCAACGTGGAACACCGGGGAGCTGTTTTTT. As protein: CATSATWNTGELFF.

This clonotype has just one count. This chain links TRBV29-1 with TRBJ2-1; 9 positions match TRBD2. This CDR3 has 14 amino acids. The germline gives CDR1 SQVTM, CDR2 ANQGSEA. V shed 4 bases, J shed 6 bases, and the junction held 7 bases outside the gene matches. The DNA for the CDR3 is TGCAGCGTTGCCGAGCGGGGGGCGGTCAATGAGCAGTTCTTC. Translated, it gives CSVAERGAVNEQFF.

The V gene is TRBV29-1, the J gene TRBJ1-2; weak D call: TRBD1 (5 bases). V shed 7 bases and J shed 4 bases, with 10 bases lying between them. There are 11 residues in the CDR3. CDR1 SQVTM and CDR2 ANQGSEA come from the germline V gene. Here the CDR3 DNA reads TGCAGCGGGCAGGGCATCTATGGCTACACCTTC. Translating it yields CSGQGIYGYTF. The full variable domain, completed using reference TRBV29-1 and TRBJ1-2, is SAVISQKPSRDICQRGTSLTIQCQVDSQVTMMFWYRQQPGQSLTLIATANQGSEATYESGFVIDKFPISRPNLTFSTLTVSNMSPEDSSIYLCSGQGIYGYTFGSGTRLTVV.

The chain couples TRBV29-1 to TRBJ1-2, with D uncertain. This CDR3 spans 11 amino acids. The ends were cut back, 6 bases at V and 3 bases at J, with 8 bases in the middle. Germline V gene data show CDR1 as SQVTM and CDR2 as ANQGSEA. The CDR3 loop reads CSVGKDYGYTF. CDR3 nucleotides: TGCAGCGTCGGGAAGGACTATGGCTACACCTTC.

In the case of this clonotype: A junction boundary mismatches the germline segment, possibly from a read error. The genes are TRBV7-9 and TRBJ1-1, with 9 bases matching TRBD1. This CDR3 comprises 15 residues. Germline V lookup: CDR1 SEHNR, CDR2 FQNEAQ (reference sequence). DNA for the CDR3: TGTGCCAGCAGCGGGACAGGGCACGGGAACGCTGAAGCTTTCTTT. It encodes CASSGTGHGNAEAFF. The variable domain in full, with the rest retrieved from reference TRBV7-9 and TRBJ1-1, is DTGVSQNPRHKITKRGQNVTFRCDPISEHNRLYWYRQTLGQGPEFLTYFQNEAQLEKSRLLSDRFSAERPKGSFSTLEIQRTEQGDSAMYLCASSGTGHGNAEAFFGQGTRLTVV.

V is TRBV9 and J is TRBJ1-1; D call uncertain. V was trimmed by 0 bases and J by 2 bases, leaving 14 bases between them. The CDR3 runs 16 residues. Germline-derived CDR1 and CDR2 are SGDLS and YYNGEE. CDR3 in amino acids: CASSVVPPRVNTEAFF. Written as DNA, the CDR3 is TGTGCCAGCAGCGTAGTCCCCCCCCGGGTTAACACTGAAGCTTTCTTT.

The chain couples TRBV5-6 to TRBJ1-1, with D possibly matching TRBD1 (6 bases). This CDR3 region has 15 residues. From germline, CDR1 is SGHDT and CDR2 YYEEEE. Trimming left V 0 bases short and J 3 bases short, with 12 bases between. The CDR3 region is CASSLDRGADTEAFF. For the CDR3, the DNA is TGTGCCAGCAGCTTGGATCGGGGGGCGGACACTGAAGCTTTCTTT.

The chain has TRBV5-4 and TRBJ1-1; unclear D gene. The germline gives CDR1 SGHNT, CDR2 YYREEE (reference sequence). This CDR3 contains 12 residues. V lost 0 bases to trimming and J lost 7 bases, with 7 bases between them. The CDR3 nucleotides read TGTGCCAGCAGCTTGGTGATGGGTGAAGCTTTCTTT. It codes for CASSLVMGEAFF.

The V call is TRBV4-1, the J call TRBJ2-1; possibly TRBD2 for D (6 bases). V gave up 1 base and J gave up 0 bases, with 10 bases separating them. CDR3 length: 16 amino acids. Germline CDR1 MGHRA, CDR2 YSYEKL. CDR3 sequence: CASSQGNSGSYNEQFF. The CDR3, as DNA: TGCGCCAGCAGCCAAGGGAATAGCGGCTCCTACAATGAGCAGTTCTTC.

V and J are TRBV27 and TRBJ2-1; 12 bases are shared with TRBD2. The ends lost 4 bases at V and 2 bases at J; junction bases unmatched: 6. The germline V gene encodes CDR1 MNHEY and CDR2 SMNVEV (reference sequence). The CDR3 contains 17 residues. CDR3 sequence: CASSSRTSGVTYNEQFF. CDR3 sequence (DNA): TGTGCCAGCAGTTCAAGGACTAGCGGGGTAACCTACAATGAGCAGTTCTTC.

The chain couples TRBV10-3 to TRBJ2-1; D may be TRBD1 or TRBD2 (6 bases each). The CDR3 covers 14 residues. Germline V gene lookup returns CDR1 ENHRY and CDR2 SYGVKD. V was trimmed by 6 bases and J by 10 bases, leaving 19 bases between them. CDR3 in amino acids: CAISFGGPTGEQFF. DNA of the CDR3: TGTGCCATCAGCTTTGGAGGGCCAACAGGGGAGCAGTTCTTC.

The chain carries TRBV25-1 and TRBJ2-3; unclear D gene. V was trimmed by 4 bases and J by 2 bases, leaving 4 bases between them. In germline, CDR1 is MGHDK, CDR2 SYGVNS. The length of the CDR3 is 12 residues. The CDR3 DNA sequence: TGTGCCAGCAGTGTTTCCACAGATACGCAGTATTTT. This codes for CASSVSTDTQYF.

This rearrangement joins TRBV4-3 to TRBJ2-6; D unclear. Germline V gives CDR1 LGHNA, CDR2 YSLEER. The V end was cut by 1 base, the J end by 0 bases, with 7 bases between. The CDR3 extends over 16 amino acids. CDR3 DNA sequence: TGCGCCAGCAGCCAAGTCTTCACCTCTGGGGCCAACGTCCTGACTTTC. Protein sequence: CASSQVFTSGANVLTF.

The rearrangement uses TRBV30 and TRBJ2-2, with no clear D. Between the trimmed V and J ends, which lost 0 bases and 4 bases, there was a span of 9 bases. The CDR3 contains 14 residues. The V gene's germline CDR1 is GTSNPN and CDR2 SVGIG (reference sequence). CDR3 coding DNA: TGTGCCTGGAGTGTATTTGTCGGCACCGGGGAGCTGTTTTTT. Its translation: CAWSVFVGTGELFF. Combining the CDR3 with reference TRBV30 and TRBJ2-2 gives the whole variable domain SQTIHQWPATLVQPVGSPLSLECTVEGTSNPNLYWYRQAAGRGLQLLFYSVGIGQISSEVPQNLSASRPQDRQFILSSKKLLLSDSGFYLCAWSVFVGTGELFFGEGSRLTVL.

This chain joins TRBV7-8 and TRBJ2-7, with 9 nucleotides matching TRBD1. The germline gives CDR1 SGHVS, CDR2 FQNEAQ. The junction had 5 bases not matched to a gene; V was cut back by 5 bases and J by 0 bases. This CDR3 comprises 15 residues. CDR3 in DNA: TGTGCCAGCAGCCGCCTACAGGGGGCCTCCTACGAGCAGTACTTC. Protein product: CASSRLQGASYEQYF.

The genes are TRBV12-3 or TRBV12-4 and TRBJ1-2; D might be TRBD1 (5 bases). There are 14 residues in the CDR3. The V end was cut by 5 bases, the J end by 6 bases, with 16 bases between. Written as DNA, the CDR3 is TGTGCCAGCAGTCCAAATGGGGCACCAGATGGCTACACCTTC. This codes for CASSPNGAPDGYTF.

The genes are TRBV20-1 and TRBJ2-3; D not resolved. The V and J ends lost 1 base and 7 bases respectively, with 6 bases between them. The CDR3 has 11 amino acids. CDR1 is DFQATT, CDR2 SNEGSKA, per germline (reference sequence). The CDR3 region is CSARVGNTQYF. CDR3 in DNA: TGCAGTGCTAGAGTAGGAAATACGCAGTATTTT.

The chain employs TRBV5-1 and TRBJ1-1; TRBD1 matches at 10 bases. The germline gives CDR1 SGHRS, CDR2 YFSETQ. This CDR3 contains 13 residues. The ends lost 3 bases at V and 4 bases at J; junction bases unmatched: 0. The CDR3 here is CASSWTGGTEAFF. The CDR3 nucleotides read TGCGCCAGCAGCTGGACAGGGGGCACTGAAGCTTTCTTT.

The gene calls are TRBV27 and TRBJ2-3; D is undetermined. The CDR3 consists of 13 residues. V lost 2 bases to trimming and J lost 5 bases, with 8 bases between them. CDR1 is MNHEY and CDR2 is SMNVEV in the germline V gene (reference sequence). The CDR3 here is CASSLPVGDTQYF. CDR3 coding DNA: TGTGCCAGCAGTTTACCGGTGGGAGATACGCAGTATTTT.